This TCR beta chain comes out of a study of T cells in Graves' hyperthyroidism and ophthalmopathy. Using RNA transcripts as the source, TCR beta CDR3 regions were amplified. Primed by the HTBI set, a first-round RT-PCR was run on the TCR CDR3. One entry per CDR3 protein, called by TCRdb with MiXCR from the multiplex PCR reads. Found here are about 380,000 distinct CDR3 sequences, approximately 14% of them singletons; the top ten hold approximately 10%. Not enrolled were patients with uncontrolled infection, other autoimmune disease, pregnancy or lactation. V was trimmed by 6 bases and J by 2 bases, leaving 8 bases between them. This CDR3 is 13 amino acids long. This clonotype was observed many times.

This chain joins TRBV12-3 or TRBV12-4 and TRBJ1-5; no clear D gene. This receptor was obtained from a woman aged 60-75 years with Graves' hyperthyroidism. Sequenced input: blood. CDR3 sequence reads: CASSKDRNQPQHF. The CDR3 bases are TGTGCCAGCAGCAAGGATCGCAATCAGCCCCAGCATTTT.